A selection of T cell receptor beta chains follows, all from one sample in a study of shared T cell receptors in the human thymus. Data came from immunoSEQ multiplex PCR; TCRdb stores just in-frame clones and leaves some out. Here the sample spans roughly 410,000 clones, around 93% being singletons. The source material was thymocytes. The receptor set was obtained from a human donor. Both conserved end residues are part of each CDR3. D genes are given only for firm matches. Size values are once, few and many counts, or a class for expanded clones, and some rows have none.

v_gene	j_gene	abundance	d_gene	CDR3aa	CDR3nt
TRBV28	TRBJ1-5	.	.	CASSPPGTLGDSNQPQHF	TGTGCCAGCAGCCCGCCAGGGACACTCGGGGATAGCAATCAGCCCCAGCATTTT
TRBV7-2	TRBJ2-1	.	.	CASSPVGVGYGNEQFF	TGTGCCAGCAGCCCTGTCGGCGTGGGGTACGGCAATGAGCAGTTCTTC
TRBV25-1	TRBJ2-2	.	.	CASTVAGNTGELFF	TGTGCCAGCACCGTGGCAGGGAACACCGGGGAGCTGTTTTTT
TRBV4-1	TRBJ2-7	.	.	CASSPLAGGEQYF	TGCGCCAGCAGCCCACTTGCCGGAGGTGAGCAGTACTTC
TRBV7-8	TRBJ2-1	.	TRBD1	CASSSTGGSYNEQFF	TGTGCCAGCAGCTCGACAGGGGGGTCCTACAATGAGCAGTTCTTC
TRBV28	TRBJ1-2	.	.	CASSFLGKDYGYTF	TGTGCCAGCAGTTTTTTGGGTAAGGACTATGGCTACACCTTC
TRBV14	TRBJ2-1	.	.	CASSQDHREIDEQFF	TGTGCCAGCAGCCAAGACCACAGGGAGATCGATGAGCAGTTCTTC
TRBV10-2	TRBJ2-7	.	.	CASSRGFGLSYEQYF	TGCGCCAGCAGTCGAGGATTCGGGTTAAGCTACGAGCAGTACTTC
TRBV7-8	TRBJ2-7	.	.	CASSLAGGREFFLRQYF	TGTGCCAGCAGCTTAGCGGGGGGGCGGGAGTTCTTCCTCCGGCAGTACTTC
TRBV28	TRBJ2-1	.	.	CASSLCISRSHPFNEQFF	TGTGCCAGCAGTTTATGTATTAGTAGGTCACATCCCTTCAATGAGCAGTTCTTC
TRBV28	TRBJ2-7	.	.	CASSLYDIAPLYEQYF	TGTGCCAGCAGTTTGTACGACATTGCTCCCCTCTACGAGCAGTACTTC
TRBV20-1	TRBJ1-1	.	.	CSATSGTEAFF	TGCAGTGCTACCAGCGGGACTGAAGCTTTCTTT
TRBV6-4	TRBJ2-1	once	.	CASSDSNNGSDNEQFF	TGTGCCAGCAGTGACTCAAACAACGGATCAGACAATGAGCAGTTCTTC
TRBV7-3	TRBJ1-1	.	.	CASSHLGGITEAFF	TGTGCCAGCAGCCACCTAGGGGGGATCACTGAAGCTTTCTTT
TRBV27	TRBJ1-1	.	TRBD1	CASRGTGVGGTEAFF	TGTGCCAGCCGGGGGACAGGGGTTGGGGGGACTGAAGCTTTCTTT
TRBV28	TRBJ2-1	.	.	CASSVPGRVEEQFF	TGTGCCAGCAGCGTACCTGGGAGAGTGGAAGAGCAGTTCTTC
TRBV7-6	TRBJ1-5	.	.	CASSLKVQPQHF	TGTGCCAGCAGCTTAAAGGTACAGCCCCAGCATTTT
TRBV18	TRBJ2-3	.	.	CASSPDQSLTDTQYF	TGTGCCAGCTCCCCCGACCAATCACTCACAGATACGCAGTATTTT
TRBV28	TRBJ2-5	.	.	CASSLWGPRGEETQYF	TGTGCCAGCAGTTTATGGGGCCCCCGGGGAGAAGAGACCCAGTACTTC
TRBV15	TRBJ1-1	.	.	CATSRDQSGARNTEAFF	TGTGCCACCAGCAGAGATCAGTCAGGGGCGAGGAACACTGAAGCTTTCTTT
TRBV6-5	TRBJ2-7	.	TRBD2	CASSLAGRGYEQYF	TGTGCCAGCAGTTTGGCGGGGAGGGGCTACGAGCAGTACTTC
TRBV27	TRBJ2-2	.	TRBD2	CASSLGLAGEGTGELFF	TGTGCCAGCAGTCTGGGACTAGCGGGAGAGGGCACCGGGGAGCTGTTTTTT
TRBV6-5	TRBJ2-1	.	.	CASSYRGPNEQFF	TGTGCCAGCAGTTACCGTGGGCCCAATGAGCAGTTCTTC
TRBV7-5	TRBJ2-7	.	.	CARSCSGSGAHEQYF	TGTGCCAGAAGCTGCAGCGGGAGCGGAGCCCACGAGCAGTACTTC
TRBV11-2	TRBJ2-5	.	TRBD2	CASSLGTGGSQNDETQYF	TGTGCCAGCAGCTTAGGAACGGGAGGAAGCCAAAACGATGAGACCCAGTACTTC
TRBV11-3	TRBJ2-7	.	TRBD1	CASSHRGHSDEQYF	TGTGCCAGCTCTCACAGGGGGCATTCCGACGAGCAGTACTTC
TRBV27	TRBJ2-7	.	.	CASSFSLGQHYEQYF	TGTGCCAGCAGTTTCTCTCTAGGGCAGCACTACGAGCAGTACTTC
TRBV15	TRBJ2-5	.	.	CATSSLNRVEETQYF	TGTGCCACCAGCAGCCTCAACAGGGTGGAAGAGACCCAGTACTTC
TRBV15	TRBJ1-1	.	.	CATSNGGYTEAFF	TGTGCCACCAGCAATGGGGGATACACTGAAGCTTTCTTT
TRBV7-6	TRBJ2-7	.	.	CASSIGPDESYEQYF	TGTGCCAGCAGCATCGGACCCGACGAGTCCTACGAGCAGTACTTC
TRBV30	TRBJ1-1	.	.	CACALRDNSFREAFF	TGTGCCTGCGCCCTCCGGGACAACTCTTTTCGGGAGGCTTTCTTT
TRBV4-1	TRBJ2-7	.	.	CASSQGRSGSSYEQYF	TGCGCCAGCAGCCAAGGACGAAGCGGGTCATCCTACGAGCAGTACTTC
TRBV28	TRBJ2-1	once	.	CASSSSAESDGEQFF	TGTGCCAGCAGTTCCTCGGCTGAGAGTGACGGTGAGCAGTTCTTC
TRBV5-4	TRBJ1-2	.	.	CASSPWEGRNYGYTF	TGTGCCAGCAGCCCTTGGGAGGGGCGGAACTATGGCTACACCTTC
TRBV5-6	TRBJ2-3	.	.	CASSLSLTSLVTDTQYF	TGTGCCAGCAGCTTGTCCCTGACCAGCCTGGTGACAGATACGCAGTATTTT
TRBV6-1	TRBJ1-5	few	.	CASSVTSNQPQHF	TGTGCCAGCAGTGTCACTAGCAATCAGCCCCAGCATTTT
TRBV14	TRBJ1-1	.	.	CASSPRLRGMLNTEAFF	TGTGCCAGCAGCCCTCGATTACGTGGGATGCTGAACACTGAAGCTTTCTTT